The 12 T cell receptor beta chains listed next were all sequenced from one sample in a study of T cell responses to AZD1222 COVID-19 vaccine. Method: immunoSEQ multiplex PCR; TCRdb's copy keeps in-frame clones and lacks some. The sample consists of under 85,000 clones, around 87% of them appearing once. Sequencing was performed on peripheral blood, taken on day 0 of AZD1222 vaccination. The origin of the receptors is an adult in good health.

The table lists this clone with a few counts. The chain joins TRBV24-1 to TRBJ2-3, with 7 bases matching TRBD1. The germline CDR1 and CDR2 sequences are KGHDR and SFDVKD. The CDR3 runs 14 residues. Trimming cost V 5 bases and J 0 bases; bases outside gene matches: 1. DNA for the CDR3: TGTGCCACCAGTGCGGGACAGAGCACAGATACGCAGTATTTT. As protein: CATSAGQSTDTQYF.

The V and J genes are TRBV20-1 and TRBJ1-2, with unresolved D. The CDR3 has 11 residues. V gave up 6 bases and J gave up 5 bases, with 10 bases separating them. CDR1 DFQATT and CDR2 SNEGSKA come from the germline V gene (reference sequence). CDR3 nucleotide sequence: TGCAGTGCGCACCGGGGATATGGCTACACCTTC. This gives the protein CSAHRGYGYTF.

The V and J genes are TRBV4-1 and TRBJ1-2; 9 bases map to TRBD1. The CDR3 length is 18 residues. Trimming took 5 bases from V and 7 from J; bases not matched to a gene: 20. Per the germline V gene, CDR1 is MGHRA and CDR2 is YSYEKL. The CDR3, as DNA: TGCGCCAGCAGCTACGAGCGGACAGGGGTTATCGCGGCGTCTGGCTACACCTTC. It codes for CASSYERTGVIAASGYTF.

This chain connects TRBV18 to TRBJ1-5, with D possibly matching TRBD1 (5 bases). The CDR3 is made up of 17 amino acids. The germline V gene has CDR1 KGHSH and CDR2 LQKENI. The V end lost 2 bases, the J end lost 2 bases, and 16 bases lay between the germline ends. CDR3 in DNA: TGTGCCAGCTCACCAGGGGCACCGGGGAGTGGCAATCAGCCCCAGCATTTT. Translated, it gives CASSPGAPGSGNQPQHF.

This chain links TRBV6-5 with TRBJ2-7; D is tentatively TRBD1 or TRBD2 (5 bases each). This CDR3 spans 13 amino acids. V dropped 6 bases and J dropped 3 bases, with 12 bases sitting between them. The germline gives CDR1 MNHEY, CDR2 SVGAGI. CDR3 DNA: TGTGCCAGCAGCCTTGGGACCCTCTACGAGCAGTACTTC. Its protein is CASSLGTLYEQYF.

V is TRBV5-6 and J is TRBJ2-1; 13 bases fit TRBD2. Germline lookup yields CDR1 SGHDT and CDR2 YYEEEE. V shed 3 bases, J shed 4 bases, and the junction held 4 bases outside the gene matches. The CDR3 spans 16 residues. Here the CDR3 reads CASSSGLAGPYNEQFF. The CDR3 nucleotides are TGTGCCAGCAGCTCGGGACTAGCGGGGCCATACAATGAGCAGTTCTTC.

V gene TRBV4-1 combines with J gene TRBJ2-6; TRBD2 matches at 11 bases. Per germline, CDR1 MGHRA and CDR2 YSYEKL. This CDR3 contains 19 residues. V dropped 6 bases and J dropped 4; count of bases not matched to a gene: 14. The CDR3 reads CASSKGTSGGAYGANVLTF. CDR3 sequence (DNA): TGCGCCAGCAGTAAGGGGACTAGCGGTGGAGCGTACGGGGCCAACGTCCTGACTTTC.

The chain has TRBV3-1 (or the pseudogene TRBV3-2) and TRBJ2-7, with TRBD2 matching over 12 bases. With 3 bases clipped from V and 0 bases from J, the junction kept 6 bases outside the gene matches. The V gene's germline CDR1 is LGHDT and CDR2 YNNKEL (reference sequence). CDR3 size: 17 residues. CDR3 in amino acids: CASSQRLAGALSYEQYF. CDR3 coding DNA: TGTGCCAGCAGCCAGAGACTAGCGGGAGCACTCTCCTACGAGCAGTACTTC.

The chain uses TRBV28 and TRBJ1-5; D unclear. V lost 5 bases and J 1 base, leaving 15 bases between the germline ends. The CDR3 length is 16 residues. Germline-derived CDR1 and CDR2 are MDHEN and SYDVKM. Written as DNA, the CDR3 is TGTGCCAGCAGTCGAACCCCCTTACTGAGCAATCAGCCCCAGCATTTT. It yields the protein CASSRTPLLSNQPQHF.

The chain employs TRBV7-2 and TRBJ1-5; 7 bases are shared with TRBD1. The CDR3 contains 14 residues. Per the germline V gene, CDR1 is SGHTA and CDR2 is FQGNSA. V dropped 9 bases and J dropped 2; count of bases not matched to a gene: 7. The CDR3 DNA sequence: TGTGCCAGTACCGACAGGGCTGGCAATCAGCCCCAGCATTTT. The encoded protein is CASTDRAGNQPQHF.

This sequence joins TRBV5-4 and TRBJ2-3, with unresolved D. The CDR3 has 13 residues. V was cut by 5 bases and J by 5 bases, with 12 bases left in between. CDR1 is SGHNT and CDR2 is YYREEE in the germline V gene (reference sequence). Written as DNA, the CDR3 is TGTGCCAGCAGAACGCAAGGCCAAGATACGCAGTATTTT. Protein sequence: CASRTQGQDTQYF.

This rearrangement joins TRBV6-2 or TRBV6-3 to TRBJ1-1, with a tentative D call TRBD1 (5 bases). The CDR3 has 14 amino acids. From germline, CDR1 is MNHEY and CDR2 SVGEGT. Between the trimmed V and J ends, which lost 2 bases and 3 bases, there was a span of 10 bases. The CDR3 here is CASSYAREHTEAFF. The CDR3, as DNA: TGTGCCAGCAGTTACGCCAGGGAACACACTGAAGCTTTCTTT.